This TCR beta chain is from a study of T cell responses to AZD1222 COVID-19 vaccine. Points on this clone: A junction boundary mismatches the germline segment, possibly from a read error.

Using immunoSEQ multiplex PCR, the repertoire was profiled, and TCRdb retains in-frame clones only, with some absent. The sample has tens of thousands of clones; 80% are singletons. The sequencing used peripheral blood, collected on day 0 of AZD1222 vaccination. The clonotype comes from an adult in good health.

CDR3 sequence (DNA): TGTGCCAGTAGTCGTACAGGGGATTCACCCCCCCACTTT. This sequence encodes CASSRTGDSPPHF. This chain joins TRBV19 and TRBJ1-6; 7 bases line up with TRBD1. This CDR3 contains 13 residues. The germline CDR1 and CDR2 sequences are LNHDA and SQIVND (reference sequence). The full variable domain, rest sourced from reference TRBV19 and TRBJ1-6, is DGGITQSPKYLFRKEGQNVTLSCEQNLNHDAMYWYRQDPGQGLRLIYYSQIVNDFQKGDIAEGYSVSREKKESFPLTVTSAQKNPTAFYLCASSRTGDSPPHFGNGTRLTVT.